One and the same sample provided the 29 T cell receptor beta chains below, sequenced in a study of CD8 T cells in ankylosing spondylitis. TCRdb re-derived calls from the 5' RACE reads in MiXCR, one entry per CDR3 protein. The profile shows around 210,000 distinct CDR3 sequences, 8% to 10% of them singletons. Specimen: blood, either unsorted or a sorted T cell fraction (not recorded which). The receptors come from a female donor with ankylosing spondylitis or in good health (not recorded which).

This clonotype was counted ten times or more. This sequence joins TRBV19 and TRBJ1-5; 11 bases are a match to TRBD1. The CDR3 is made up of 16 amino acids. Germline CDR1 reads LNHDA; CDR2 reads SQIVND (reference sequence). V trimming: 5 bases; J trimming: 5 bases; junction bases outside the gene matches: 8. This CDR3 reads CASSVIRDRGDQPQHF. The CDR3 coding sequence is TGTGCCAGTAGTGTGATCCGGGACAGGGGGGATCAGCCCCAGCATTTT.

This clonotype was detected ten times or more. This chain links TRBV10-3 with TRBJ2-3; 7 nucleotides line up with TRBD1. CDR3 length: 14 residues. Germline assignment: CDR1 ENHRY and CDR2 SYGVKD. J gave up 3 bases and V 6 bases, and 6 bases lay outside the gene matches. In DNA form, the CDR3 reads TGTGCCATCAGGCAGGGGGTTGGGACAGATACGCAGTATTTT. Amino acid sequence: CAIRQGVGTDTQYF.

This clonotype was detected ten times or more. The chain has TRBV29-1 and TRBJ2-1, with 9 bases that match TRBD1. Germline lookup yields CDR1 SQVTM and CDR2 ANQGSEA. The CDR3 runs 14 residues. Trimming took 4 bases from V and 6 from J; bases not matched to a gene: 7. In DNA form, the CDR3 reads TGCAGCGTTGTGGGACAGGGATCTTCCAATGAGCAGTTCTTC. Encoded protein: CSVVGQGSSNEQFF.

Comment on this clonotype: The junction departs from the called germline gene at one end, perhaps through a read error. The V and J genes are TRBV7-8 and TRBJ2-5; tentatively, D is TRBD2 (6 bases). CDR1 and CDR2 from the germline V gene are SGHVS and FQNEAQ. The CDR3 extends over 13 amino acids. CDR3 protein: CVSSLWGEETQYF. In DNA, the CDR3 is TGTGTCAGCAGCTTATGGGGGGAAGAGACCCAGTACTTC.

Many counts were recorded for this clonotype. CDR3 coding DNA: TGTGCCATCAGTGAGTCGTGGGGGACCAATCAGCCCCAGCATTTT. Amino acid sequence: CAISESWGTNQPQHF. The chain has TRBV10-3 and TRBJ1-5; the D gene is possibly TRBD1 (5 bases). The ends were cut back, 0 bases at V and 3 bases at J, with 9 bases in the middle. The CDR3 runs 15 residues. CDR1 is ENHRY, CDR2 SYGVKD, per germline.

This clonotype was counted many times. The chain is built from TRBV29-1 and TRBJ1-5, with D maybe TRBD1 (5 bases). The CDR3 is 14 residues long. V lost 6 bases, J lost 3 bases, and 15 bases lay in between. From germline, CDR1 is SQVTM and CDR2 ANQGSEA. The CDR3 DNA is TGCAGCGTCTCCGCGGGGGGGTACAATCAGCCCCAGCATTTT. Translation: CSVSAGGYNQPQHF. Combining the CDR3 with reference TRBV29-1 and TRBJ1-5 gives the whole variable domain SAVISQKPSRDICQRGTSLTIQCQVDSQVTMMFWYRQQPGQSLTLIATANQGSEATYESGFVIDKFPISRPNLTFSTLTVSNMSPEDSSIYLCSVSAGGYNQPQHFGDGTRLSIL.

There are many counts of this clonotype. The gene calls are TRBV10-3 and TRBJ2-3, with D unclear. CDR3 length equals 10 residues. V lost 8 bases, J lost 6 bases, and 6 bases lay in between. Germline V gene data show CDR1 as ENHRY and CDR2 as SYGVKD. The CDR3 is CAIGRDTQYF. CDR3 nucleotides: TGTGCCATCGGCCGGGATACGCAGTATTTT.

This clonotype appeared many times. The CDR3 is CAVCEKLFF. Here the CDR3 DNA reads TGTGCCGTTTGTGAAAAACTGTTTTTT. The chain combines TRBV7-8 with TRBJ1-4; the D is unclear. Germline V CDR1 and CDR2: SGHVS, FQNEAQ. The CDR3 is 9 residues long. The ends were cut back, 11 bases at V and 7 bases at J, with 5 bases in the middle. The full variable domain, rest sourced from reference TRBV7-8 and TRBJ1-4, is GAGVSQSPRYKVAKRGQDVALRCDPISGHVSLFWYQQALGQGPEFLTYFQNEAQLDKSGLPSDRFFAERPEGSVSTLKIQRTQQEDSAVYLCAVCEKLFFGSGTQLSVL.

This clonotype was observed at least ten times. The genes are TRBV5-4 and TRBJ2-7; D unresolved. The V and J ends lost 0 bases and 2 bases respectively, with 9 bases between them. This CDR3 region has 14 residues. Germline V CDR1 and CDR2: SGHNT, YYREEE (reference sequence). DNA for the CDR3: TGTGCCAGCAGCTTGGAGGCGCCCACCTACGAGCAGTACTTC. Its protein is CASSLEAPTYEQYF.

This clonotype came up many times. The rearrangement links TRBV29-1 to TRBJ2-3; 11 nucleotides match TRBD2. From germline, CDR1 is SQVTM and CDR2 ANQGSEA. J gave up 0 bases and V 2 bases, and 4 bases lay outside the gene matches. The CDR3 length is 16 residues. The CDR3 reads CSVELAGGTSTDTQYF. The CDR3 bases are TGCAGCGTTGAATTAGCGGGAGGGACTAGCACAGATACGCAGTATTTT.

This clonotype has ten or more counts. This chain uses TRBV29-1 with TRBJ1-1; D remains ambiguous. Germline V lookup: CDR1 SQVTM, CDR2 ANQGSEA. The CDR3 loop spans 12 amino acids. Trimming shortened V by 6 bases and J by 6 bases, and 14 bases separated the two germline ends. The DNA for the CDR3 is TGCAGCGTATTCGAGAGGGTTGCTGAAGCTTTCTTT. It codes for CSVFERVAEAFF.

This clonotype was picked up many times. This sequence joins TRBV6-5 and TRBJ1-1; 8 bases are a match to TRBD1. Germline V gives CDR1 MNHEY, CDR2 SVGAGI. The J segment lost 1 base and the V segment lost 2 bases, leaving 9 bases of the junction unmatched. The CDR3 runs to 17 residues. Here the CDR3 DNA reads TGTGCCAGCAGTTACACCGTGGACAGGGTACAGAACACTGAAGCTTTCTTT. Translated: CASSYTVDRVQNTEAFF.

Notes on this clonotype: A much more abundant neighbour one base away suggests this may be a read error. V and J are TRBV6-1 and TRBJ2-7; 9 bases are shared with TRBD1. Germline V CDR1 and CDR2: MNHNS, SASEGT. This CDR3 is 16 amino acids long. The CDR3 coding sequence is TGTGCCAGCAATGAATTACCCGGGACAGGGAGATACGAGCAGTACTTC. Its translation is CASNELPGTGRYEQYF.

The gene calls are TRBV7-6 and TRBJ1-1; TRBD1 is a possible D gene (5 bases). With 1 base removed from V and 11 bases from J, the gap between germline ends came to 17 bases. The CDR3 length is 14 residues. Germline loops: CDR1 SGHVS, CDR2 FNYEAQ. Here the CDR3 reads CASSLGGVGFPAFF. The CDR3 coding sequence is TGTGCCAGCAGCTTAGGGGGGGTAGGTTTTCCGGCTTTCTTT.

V usage is TRBV7-3 and J usage is TRBJ2-3; 8 bases map to TRBD2. The germline CDR1 and CDR2 sequences are SGHTA and FQGTGA. This CDR3 spans 16 amino acids. With 2 bases clipped from V and 5 bases from J, the junction kept 9 bases outside the gene matches. This CDR3 reads CASSLGLWREEDTQYF. CDR3 in DNA: TGTGCCAGCAGCTTAGGCTTGTGGCGGGAGGAAGATACGCAGTATTTT. Combining the CDR3 with reference TRBV7-3 and TRBJ2-3 gives the whole variable domain GAGVSQTPSNKVTEKGKYVELRCDPISGHTALYWYRQSLGQGPEFLIYFQGTGAADDSGLPNDRFFAVRPEGSVSTLKIQRTERGDSAVYLCASSLGLWREEDTQYFGPGTRLTVL.

The sample holds many counts of this clonotype. The chain joins TRBV29-1 to TRBJ2-2; a possible D gene is TRBD1 (5 bases). The CDR3 totals 14 residues. Per germline, CDR1 SQVTM and CDR2 ANQGSEA. The CDR3 nucleotides read TGCGTTCCGTTCCTGGCAGGGATGACCGGGGAGCTGTTTTTT. It codes for CVPFLAGMTGELFF.

This clonotype has at least ten counts. The chain couples TRBV29-1 to TRBJ2-3; maybe TRBD2 (5 bases). The V gene's germline CDR1 is SQVTM and CDR2 ANQGSEA. V was shortened by 3 bases and J by 6 bases, with 7 bases between the two germline ends. This CDR3 is built from 11 residues. The CDR3 DNA is TGCAGCGTTGAGAGGGTGGATACGCAGTATTTT. Translating it yields CSVERVDTQYF.

This clonotype was found many times. V and J are TRBV2 and TRBJ1-4; D remains unclear. The V gene's germline CDR1 is SNHLY and CDR2 FYNNEI. Trimming took off 7 bases at V and 0 bases at J, with 6 bases between the two ends. CDR3 length equals 13 residues. The CDR3 reads CASNGATNEKLFF. The CDR3 DNA follows: TGTGCCAGCAACGGGGCAACTAATGAAAAACTGTTTTTT.

This clonotype has ten or more counts. The CDR3 coding sequence is TGTGCCAGCAGTGGAAAGTCCGGGACATTAAAGGAGGATACGCAGTATTTT. Amino acid sequence: CASSGKSGTLKEDTQYF. This chain uses TRBV6-1 with TRBJ2-3, with D tentatively TRBD1 (6 bases). Germline lookup yields CDR1 MNHNS and CDR2 SASEGT. V was clipped by 4 bases and J by 6 bases, with 23 bases between them. The CDR3 contains 17 residues.

This clonotype has at least ten counts. The chain combines TRBV12-3 or TRBV12-4 with TRBJ1-5, with D perhaps TRBD1 (6 bases). V was cut by 6 bases and J by 5 bases, with 17 bases left in between. The CDR3 is 15 amino acids. As DNA, the CDR3 is TGTGCCAGCAGCCCCGCTCAGGGGAGGGATCAGCCCCAGCATTTT. Its translation is CASSPAQGRDQPQHF.

This clonotype was found many times. The chain employs TRBV7-6 and TRBJ2-3; D is undetermined. With 5 bases removed from V and 5 bases from J, the gap between germline ends came to 8 bases. Germline V gene lookup returns CDR1 SGHVS and CDR2 FNYEAQ. The CDR3 consists of 12 residues. CDR3 nucleotides: TGTGCCAGCAGCAACCGTCAAGATACGCAGTATTTT. Encoded protein: CASSNRQDTQYF.

This clonotype was seen many times. The J gene is TRBJ2-2, the V gene TRBV3-1, with a possible D match to TRBD2 (6 bases). Trimming shortened V by 2 bases and J by 5 bases, and 12 bases separated the two germline ends. The CDR3 extends over 15 amino acids. In germline, CDR1 is LGHDT, CDR2 YNNKEL (reference sequence). CDR3 in DNA: TGTGCCAGCAGCCAAATGGGACTGGGAACCGGGGAGCTGTTTTTT. Protein: CASSQMGLGTGELFF.

V usage is TRBV7-8 and J usage is TRBJ2-6, with D unclear. This CDR3 has 15 amino acids. Trimming left V 1 base short and J 2 bases short, with 6 bases between. Germline V gives CDR1 SGHVS, CDR2 FQNEAQ. The DNA of the CDR3 is TGTGCCAGCAGCTTAGGTAGCCCTGGGGCCAACGTCCTGACTTTC. Protein sequence: CASSLGSPGANVLTF. Variable domain in full (rest from reference TRBV7-8 and TRBJ2-6): GAGVSQSPRYKVAKRGQDVALRCDPISGHVSLFWYQQALGQGPEFLTYFQNEAQLDKSGLPSDRFFAERPEGSVSTLKIQRTQQEDSAVYLCASSLGSPGANVLTFGAGSRLTVL.

This clonotype was detected only a few times. CDR3 sequence (DNA): TGCGCCAGCAGTGGTGGGTCCAGCGGGATTGGCAATGAGCAGTTCTTC. Translation: CASSGGSSGIGNEQFF. This rearrangement joins TRBV5-1 to TRBJ2-1; TRBD2 aligns across 7 bases. The CDR3 consists of 16 residues. Unmatched junction bases numbered 14, after V lost 5 bases and J lost 6 bases. Germline CDR1 and CDR2: SGHRS and YFSETQ.

This clonotype was picked up many times. J is TRBJ2-1 and V is TRBV29-1, with D uncertain. CDR3 size: 12 residues. Germline CDR1 reads SQVTM; CDR2 reads ANQGSEA. Between the trimmed V and J ends, which lost 0 bases and 6 bases, there was a span of 6 bases. The CDR3 region is CSVEDLGNEQFF. The CDR3 bases are TGCAGCGTTGAAGATCTTGGCAATGAGCAGTTCTTC.

This clonotype was observed at least ten times. The chain has TRBV10-3 and TRBJ2-7; 7 bases line up with TRBD1. The CDR3 has 17 amino acids. CDR1 and CDR2 (germline): ENHRY, SYGVKD. Losses at the gene ends were 2 bases for V and 0 bases for J; bases not matched to a gene: 10. CDR3 in amino acids: CAISEPDRDRISYEQYF. The CDR3 DNA reads as TGTGCCATCAGTGAGCCAGACCGGGACAGAATCTCCTACGAGCAGTACTTC.

This clonotype has a count of ten or more. The chain uses TRBV7-8 and TRBJ2-5; D perhaps matches TRBD1 (6 bases). Germline loops: CDR1 SGHVS, CDR2 FQNEAQ. Trimming shortened V by 6 bases and J by 4 bases, and 15 bases separated the two germline ends. This CDR3 contains 14 residues. The CDR3, as DNA: TGTGCCAGCAGTAAAAATACAGGGTCAGAGACCCAGTACTTC. Its protein is CASSKNTGSETQYF.

The chain links TRBV29-1 to TRBJ2-7; TRBD1 aligns across 8 bases. The CDR3 sequence is 13 residues long. Per the germline V gene, CDR1 is SQVTM and CDR2 is ANQGSEA. The J segment lost 4 bases and the V segment lost 4 bases, leaving 6 bases of the junction unmatched. The CDR3 bases are TGCAGCGTTGGACAGGGGATCGGATACGAGCAGTACTTC. Encoded protein: CSVGQGIGYEQYF.

This clonotype has ten or more counts. The rearrangement uses TRBV27 and TRBJ1-5; D is unclear. V was clipped by 6 bases and J by 1 base, with 10 bases between them. The CDR3 loop spans 14 amino acids. The germline V gene encodes CDR1 MNHEY and CDR2 SMNVEV (reference sequence). The CDR3 nucleotides read TGTGCCAGCAGGACGGCGGGGAGCAATCAGCCCCAGCATTTT. It codes for CASRTAGSNQPQHF.